The 22 T cell receptor beta chains in this list originate from one sample, sequenced in a study of blood T cell repertoires in COVID-19. The data were produced by immunoSEQ multiplex PCR, yet TCRdb's version contains in-frame clones alone and is incomplete. The sample lists 150,000 or so clones; approximately 82% were seen once. The sequencing sample was made of PBMCs or T cells enriched from blood (not recorded which). The receptors were sampled from a woman in her 50s who had recovered from COVID-19.

The V and J genes are TRBV9 and TRBJ2-3; D might be TRBD2 (6 bases). This CDR3 has 16 residues. Trimming cost V 1 base and J 2 bases, with 14 bases left between them. CDR1 is SGDLS, CDR2 YYNGEE, per germline. CDR3 sequence (DNA): TGTGCCAGCAGCGTACAGGACTATATCGTCACAGATACGCAGTATTTT. Its translation is CASSVQDYIVTDTQYF.

The chain combines TRBV4-3 with TRBJ2-1, with 11 bases aligning to TRBD2. The CDR3 runs 18 residues. The germline V gene encodes CDR1 LGHNA and CDR2 YSLEER. V was pared by 3 bases and J by 3 bases, with 10 bases of the junction left unmatched. The CDR3 is CASSHHITGTSGYNEQFF. CDR3 nucleotides: TGCGCCAGCAGCCACCACATTACCGGGACTAGCGGCTACAATGAGCAGTTCTTC.

This clone occurred a few times. The V call is TRBV29-1, the J call TRBJ2-5, with D perhaps matching TRBD1 (5 bases). V was pared by 4 bases and J by 5 bases, with 17 bases between. The germline CDR1 and CDR2 sequences are SQVTM and ANQGSEA. This CDR3 region has 14 residues. In DNA, the CDR3 is TGCAGCGTTGCTTCCGGCGGCAGGGCTGAGACCCAGTACTTC. The encoded protein is CSVASGGRAETQYF.

There are a few counts of this clone. This sequence joins TRBV28 and TRBJ1-1; D might be TRBD1 (5 bases). The CDR3 extends over 13 amino acids. Germline lookup yields CDR1 MDHEN and CDR2 SYDVKM. Trimming cost V 5 bases and J 11 bases, with 18 bases left between them. The DNA of the CDR3 is TGTGCCAGCAGTCGGGGGACCGTTATATCGGCTTTCTTT. Encoded protein: CASSRGTVISAFF. The whole variable domain, remainder taken from reference TRBV28 and TRBJ1-1, is DVKVTQSSRYLVKRTGEKVFLECVQDMDHENMFWYRQDPGLGLRLIYFSYDVKMKEKGDIPEGYSVSREKKERFSLILESASTNQTSMYLCASSRGTVISAFFGQGTRLTVV.

V and J are TRBV27 and TRBJ1-4; D gene unclear. V lost 4 bases and J 8 bases, leaving 14 bases between the germline ends. The CDR3 runs to 14 residues. Germline V CDR1 and CDR2: MNHEY, SMNVEV (reference sequence). In nucleotides, the CDR3 is TGTGCCAGCAGTTCAAGTCCCTCTAGGGAAAAACTGTTTTTT. It specifies CASSSSPSREKLFF.

V usage is TRBV5-1 and J usage is TRBJ2-7; tentatively, D is TRBD1 (6 bases). Germline loops: CDR1 SGHRS, CDR2 YFSETQ. CDR3 length equals 14 residues. The CDR3 loop reads CASSLGGPSDEQYV. The DNA for the CDR3 is TGCGCCAGCAGCTTGGGGGGGCCCTCCGACGAGCAGTACGTC.

The chain couples TRBV6-4 to TRBJ2-1; 7 nucleotides agree with TRBD2. The ends lost 2 bases at V and 0 bases at J; junction bases unmatched: 4. The CDR3 has 16 residues. Germline CDR1 is MRHNA and CDR2 is SNTAGT. CDR3 in DNA: TGTGCCAGCAGTGACCGAGCGGGACCCTCCTACAATGAGCAGTTCTTC. Translating it yields CASSDRAGPSYNEQFF.

The V call is TRBV7-9, the J call TRBJ1-1; TRBD1 aligns across 8 bases. The germline gives CDR1 SEHNR, CDR2 FQNEAQ (reference sequence). V shed 3 bases, J shed 1 base, and the junction held 13 bases outside the gene matches. The CDR3 extends over 18 amino acids. The CDR3 sequence: CASSFTTGEFFRNTEAFF. The CDR3 DNA is TGTGCCAGCAGCTTCACGACAGGGGAATTTTTTAGGAACACTGAAGCTTTCTTT.

The CDR3 nucleotides are TGTGCCAGCAGTCCCTCTCCATCGGGGAATGAGCAGTTCTTC. Encoded protein: CASSPSPSGNEQFF. The rearrangement uses TRBV27 and TRBJ2-1, with a tentative D call TRBD2 (5 bases). Germline CDR1 and CDR2: MNHEY and SMNVEV (reference sequence). The V end was cut by 5 bases, the J end by 7 bases, with 15 bases between. CDR3 length: 14 residues.

The genes are TRBV30 and TRBJ1-1, with 9 bases matching TRBD1. The germline CDR1 and CDR2 sequences are GTSNPN and SVGIG (reference sequence). J lost 11 bases, V lost 3 bases, and 10 bases had no gene match. This CDR3 has 13 amino acids. The CDR3 loop is CAWRIQGAPAAFF. Here the CDR3 DNA reads TGTGCCTGGAGGATACAGGGGGCCCCGGCGGCTTTCTTT. Full variable domain (rest looked up from reference TRBV30 and TRBJ1-1): SQTIHQWPATLVQPVGSPLSLECTVEGTSNPNLYWYRQAAGRGLQLLFYSVGIGQISSEVPQNLSASRPQDRQFILSSKKLLLSDSGFYLCAWRIQGAPAAFFGQGTRLTVV.

The J gene is TRBJ1-2, the V gene TRBV6-5; D unclear. In germline, CDR1 is MNHEY, CDR2 SVGAGI. The CDR3 is 13 residues long. V was pared by 0 bases and J by 8 bases, with 10 bases between. CDR3 region: CASSYSNSGGYTF. CDR3 DNA sequence: TGTGCCAGCAGTTACTCGAATTCTGGCGGCTACACCTTC.

The gene calls are TRBV28 and TRBJ2-2; 10 bases line up with TRBD2. The CDR3 runs 17 residues. The germline V gene has CDR1 MDHEN and CDR2 SYDVKM. Trimming removed 10 bases from V and 1 base from J; junction bases left unmatched: 12. CDR3 in amino acids: CAIPSGGAGLNTGELFF. The CDR3 DNA sequence: TGTGCCATCCCAAGCGGGGGGGCGGGGTTGAACACCGGGGAGCTGTTTTTT.

This clone was detected many times. The chain is built from TRBV4-3 and TRBJ1-2, with a tentative D call TRBD1 (5 bases). V was cut by 0 bases and J by 5 bases, with 10 bases left in between. The CDR3 runs 14 residues. Germline V gene lookup returns CDR1 LGHNA and CDR2 YSLEER. The CDR3 DNA follows: TGCGCCAGCAGCCAAGATTGGGGGGGGTATGGCTACACCTTC. Amino acid sequence: CASSQDWGGYGYTF.

This clone was observed a few times. The chain carries TRBV27 and TRBJ1-2; tentative D call: TRBD1 (5 bases). Per germline, CDR1 MNHEY and CDR2 SMNVEV (reference sequence). The V end lost 1 base, the J end lost 0 bases, and 12 bases lay between the germline ends. This CDR3 has 16 residues. The CDR3 region is CASSLWGVAANYGYTF. The CDR3 DNA follows: TGTGCCAGCAGTTTATGGGGGGTTGCGGCTAACTATGGCTACACCTTC.

The CDR3 loop is CASSLAISGRETQYF. CDR3 DNA: TGTGCCAGCAGCTTAGCTATTTCGGGGAGGGAGACCCAGTACTTC. The chain carries TRBV7-7 and TRBJ2-5; D is possibly TRBD2 (6 bases). V was shortened by 0 bases and J by 5 bases, with 13 bases between the two germline ends. This CDR3 contains 15 residues. Germline V gives CDR1 SSHAT, CDR2 FNYEAQ (reference sequence).

This chain connects TRBV5-1 to TRBJ1-4; no reliable D call. V shed 2 bases and J shed 7 bases, with 3 bases lying between them. Germline V gene sequence: CDR1 SGHRS, CDR2 YFSETQ. The CDR3 covers 11 residues. CDR3 sequence: CASSFGEKLFF. The CDR3 nucleotides are TGCGCCAGCAGCTTCGGTGAAAAACTGTTTTTT.

Comments on this clone: The sample carries other DNA sequences with the same CDR3. The V call is TRBV5-1, the J call TRBJ1-1; tentatively, D is TRBD1 (6 bases). Germline V CDR1 and CDR2: SGHRS, YFSETQ. V lost 4 bases, J lost 0 bases, and 10 bases lay in between. The CDR3 contains 14 residues. The CDR3 nucleotides read TGCGCCAGCAGCACCGGGACATTGAACACTGAAGCTTTCTTT. The encoded protein is CASSTGTLNTEAFF.

V and J are TRBV19 and TRBJ2-1; 10 bases align to TRBD1. CDR1 is LNHDA and CDR2 is SQIVND in the germline V gene (reference sequence). V trimming: 1 base; J trimming: 8 bases; junction bases outside the gene matches: 11. There are 17 residues in the CDR3. Written as DNA, the CDR3 is TGTGCCAGTAGTATAGGGCCCGGGACAGGGGTAAAGGATGAGCAGTTCTTC. Translation gives CASSIGPGTGVKDEQFF.

The V call is TRBV7-3, the J call TRBJ2-1, with D uncertain. V dropped 1 base and J dropped 6 bases, with 4 bases sitting between them. Germline V gene data show CDR1 as SGHTA and CDR2 as FQGTGA. The length of the CDR3 is 12 residues. The CDR3 reads CASSLNSNEQFF. For the CDR3, the DNA is TGTGCCAGCAGCTTAAACTCCAATGAGCAGTTCTTC.

V usage is TRBV7-9 and J usage is TRBJ1-1; D is ambiguous. CDR3 length: 16 residues. Trimming cost V 4 bases and J 0 bases, with 15 bases left between them. Per germline, CDR1 SEHNR and CDR2 FQNEAQ (reference sequence). CDR3: CASSSPVILMNTEAFF. The CDR3 bases are TGTGCCAGCAGCTCACCCGTGATCCTAATGAACACTGAAGCTTTCTTT. Based on the CDR3 plus reference TRBV7-9 and TRBJ1-1, the full variable domain is DTGVSQNPRHKITKRGQNVTFRCDPISEHNRLYWYRQTLGQGPEFLTYFQNEAQLEKSRLLSDRFSAERPKGSFSTLEIQRTEQGDSAMYLCASSSPVILMNTEAFFGQGTRLTVV.

The chain is built from TRBV5-6 and TRBJ2-3, with 10 bases lining up with TRBD2. V shed 0 bases and J 0 bases; nucleotides not matched to a gene: 1. The CDR3 is 16 residues long. Germline V gene lookup returns CDR1 SGHDT and CDR2 YYEEEE. CDR3 protein: CASSLERGGSTDTQYF. The CDR3 region has the DNA TGTGCCAGCAGCTTGGAGCGGGGGGGAAGCACAGATACGCAGTATTTT.

The table lists this clone with a count of one. The chain combines TRBV4-1 with TRBJ1-5, with TRBD1 as a possible D gene (6 bases). Germline loops: CDR1 MGHRA, CDR2 YSYEKL. The CDR3 totals 13 residues. Trimming took off 8 bases at V and 5 bases at J, with 13 bases between the two ends. CDR3 sequence reads: CASLGTSHQPQHF. The DNA for the CDR3 is TGCGCCAGCCTAGGGACAAGCCATCAGCCCCAGCATTTT.